A single sample gave rise to the 28 T cell receptor beta chains below, sequenced in a study of identical twins. TCRdb independently ran MiXCR on the 5' RACE reads; one entry per CDR3 protein. The table shows about 920,000 distinct CDR3 sequences, with around 12% occurring only once. These data were also filed under a second study, of yellow fever vaccine responses in identical twins.

Sequenced: PBMCs. These TCRs come from a woman aged 18-30 years in good health.

The V call is TRBV6-1, the J call TRBJ2-2; 7 positions match TRBD2. The CDR3 is 14 amino acids. With V trimmed by 4 bases and J by 7 bases, 6 bases remained unmatched. Per the germline V gene, CDR1 is MNHNS and CDR2 is SASEGT. CDR3 region: CASSALAPDGELFF. DNA of the CDR3: TGTGCCAGCAGTGCACTAGCGCCCGACGGGGAGCTGTTTTTT.

J is TRBJ2-3 and V is TRBV5-1; the D gene is possibly TRBD1 (5 bases). Trimming cost V 1 base and J 3 bases, with 24 bases left between them. Germline values: CDR1 SGHRS, CDR2 YFSETQ. The CDR3 sequence is 19 residues long. The DNA for the CDR3 is TGCGCCAGCAGCTTGCCACAGGTTTGGGAAGAGATAGGGACAGATACGCAGTATTTT. It yields the protein CASSLPQVWEEIGTDTQYF.

The table lists this clonotype with a few counts. The V call is TRBV3-1, the J call TRBJ2-5, with 14 bases that match TRBD2. V shed 4 bases, J shed 4 bases, and the junction held 8 bases outside the gene matches. CDR1 and CDR2 (germline): LGHDT, YNNKEL (reference sequence). The CDR3 is made up of 17 amino acids. Here the CDR3 DNA reads TGTGCCAGCAGCCTAAGACTAGCGGGAGGGGGAGGAGAGACCCAGTACTTC. This encodes CASSLRLAGGGGETQYF.

In this sample, this clonotype turned up a few times. V gene TRBV28 combines with J gene TRBJ2-7; D is tentatively TRBD1 or TRBD2 (5 bases each). The V gene lost 4 bases and the J gene lost 9 bases, with 22 bases spanning the gap. Germline V gives CDR1 MDHEN, CDR2 SYDVKM. CDR3 length: 15 amino acids. The CDR3 region has the DNA TGTGCCAGCAGTTCCGGGGCACGAACATCGTGGGGGCAGTACTTC. It codes for CASSSGARTSWGQYF.

This clonotype was seen more than once but under ten times. The rearrangement links TRBV5-1 to TRBJ2-4, with D perhaps TRBD2 (5 bases). V was pared by 0 bases and J by 6 bases, with 13 bases between. The CDR3 is 15 residues long. Germline V gives CDR1 SGHRS, CDR2 YFSETQ. This CDR3 reads CASSLVAAGPNIQYF. The CDR3 nucleotides are TGCGCCAGCAGCTTGGTGGCGGCGGGCCCAAACATTCAGTACTTC.

This clonotype was observed many times. The chain joins TRBV5-1 to TRBJ2-3; D might be TRBD2 (6 bases). V was pared by 4 bases and J by 0 bases, with 18 bases between. Germline loops: CDR1 SGHRS, CDR2 YFSETQ. This CDR3 region has 17 residues. CDR3 loop: CASSPTGSGPSTDTQYF. The CDR3 nucleotides are TGCGCCAGCAGCCCTACCGGGAGCGGGCCTAGCACAGATACGCAGTATTTT.

At least ten counts were recorded for this clonotype. V usage is TRBV7-8 and J usage is TRBJ2-1, with 10 bases that match TRBD2. This CDR3 is 13 amino acids long. The germline V gene encodes CDR1 SGHVS and CDR2 FQNEAQ. Trimming at V came to 6 bases and at J to 7 bases, leaving 3 bases not matched to a gene. CDR3 residues: CASRGLAENEQFF. CDR3 nucleotide sequence: TGTGCCAGCAGAGGACTAGCGGAGAATGAGCAGTTCTTC.

This clonotype was picked up a small number of times. The chain has TRBV7-9 and TRBJ2-1, with unresolved D. This CDR3 has 13 amino acids. V lost 5 bases, J lost 9 bases, and 14 bases lay in between. Germline CDR1 SEHNR, CDR2 FQNEAQ (reference sequence). DNA of the CDR3: TGTGCCAGCAGCCTTGGCGTGCGTGTTGAGCAGTTCTTC. Amino acid sequence: CASSLGVRVEQFF.

The CDR3 reads CASSNQGAQLSNYGYTF. In DNA, the CDR3 is TGTGCCAGCAGTAATCAGGGGGCCCAGCTCTCTAACTATGGCTACACCTTC. The genes are TRBV28 and TRBJ1-2, with 8 bases identical to TRBD1. V shed 5 bases and J 0 bases; nucleotides not matched to a gene: 11. Germline values: CDR1 MDHEN, CDR2 SYDVKM. The CDR3 runs to 17 residues.

The chain carries TRBV28 and TRBJ1-1, with D uncertain. Germline assignment: CDR1 MDHEN and CDR2 SYDVKM. The CDR3 totals 12 residues. Between the trimmed V and J ends, which lost 9 bases and 4 bases, there was a span of 12 bases. The CDR3 protein is CASRDPGTEAFF. CDR3 DNA: TGTGCCAGTAGAGACCCGGGCACTGAAGCTTTCTTT. Looking up the rest from reference TRBV28 and TRBJ1-1 gives the full variable domain: DVKVTQSSRYLVKRTGEKVFLECVQDMDHENMFWYRQDPGLGLRLIYFSYDVKMKEKGDIPEGYSVSREKKERFSLILESASTNQTSMYLCASRDPGTEAFFGQGTRLTVV.

The chain recombines TRBV6-6 with TRBJ2-1, with no clear D. The ends were cut back, 1 base at V and 4 bases at J, with 5 bases in the middle. Germline assignment: CDR1 MNHNY and CDR2 SVGAGI (reference sequence). This CDR3 is 13 amino acids long. CDR3 residues: CASSYYSYNEQFF. The CDR3 nucleotides are TGTGCCAGCAGTTACTATTCATACAATGAGCAGTTCTTC.

The table lists this clonotype with a few counts. V is TRBV29-1 and J is TRBJ2-7, with 8 bases lining up with TRBD1. V lost 8 bases to trimming and J lost 5 bases; unmatched junction nucleotides: 11. The CDR3 is made up of 13 amino acids. From germline, CDR1 is SQVTM and CDR2 ANQGSEA. Here the CDR3 reads CSFQTGALHEQYF. DNA of the CDR3: TGCAGCTTCCAGACAGGGGCACTCCACGAGCAGTACTTC.

This clonotype was detected only a few times. The chain carries TRBV5-1 and TRBJ1-2, with TRBD1 matching 7 bases. CDR1 is SGHRS, CDR2 YFSETQ, per germline. Trimming took 4 bases from V and 4 from J; bases not matched to a gene: 7. The CDR3 has 14 residues. As DNA, the CDR3 is TGCGCCAGCAGCCCGACAGGGTCGGGCTATGGCTACACCTTC. It encodes CASSPTGSGYGYTF.

This sequence joins TRBV28 and TRBJ2-7; D may be TRBD2 (5 bases). CDR3 size: 14 residues. V lost 9 bases, J lost 2 bases, and 17 bases lay in between. CDR1 MDHEN and CDR2 SYDVKM come from the germline V gene. The CDR3 spells CASFPGKATYEQYV. CDR3 sequence (DNA): TGTGCCAGTTTTCCCGGGAAAGCTACCTACGAGCAGTACGTC.

This chain connects TRBV28 to TRBJ1-6; the D is unclear. The germline V gene has CDR1 MDHEN and CDR2 SYDVKM. The CDR3 has 11 residues. The V end was cut by 8 bases, the J end by 14 bases, with 13 bases between. The CDR3 protein is CASHSTSTLHF. In DNA, the CDR3 is TGTGCCAGCCACTCCACCTCGACCCTCCACTTT.

V is TRBV4-1 and J is TRBJ1-1; TRBD1 is a possible D gene (6 bases). CDR1 is MGHRA and CDR2 is YSYEKL in the germline V gene. With 2 bases removed from V and 10 bases from J, the gap between germline ends came to 14 bases. This CDR3 is 13 amino acids long. CDR3 region: CASSQQQGPGAFF. The CDR3 DNA reads as TGCGCCAGCAGCCAACAACAGGGCCCAGGAGCTTTCTTT.

This clonotype came up a few times. V gene TRBV6-5 combines with J gene TRBJ1-2, with a weak D call TRBD1 (6 bases). The CDR3 runs 15 residues. Deletions cut 4 bases from V and 4 bases from J, with 16 bases between. CDR1 is MNHEY, CDR2 SVGAGI, per germline. In DNA form, the CDR3 reads TGTGCCAGCAGTTTACCCGGAGGGACAACCTATGGCTACACCTTC. This gives the protein CASSLPGGTTYGYTF.

The V gene is TRBV19, the J gene TRBJ2-1; 9 bases fit TRBD2. V lost 3 bases and J lost 8; bases outside the gene matches: 8. This CDR3 spans 15 amino acids. The germline CDR1 and CDR2 sequences are LNHDA and SQIVND (reference sequence). CDR3 sequence reads: CASSMPAGGLYEQFF. Written as DNA, the CDR3 is TGTGCCAGTAGTATGCCAGCGGGAGGTCTCTATGAGCAGTTCTTC.

This clonotype was detected a few times. The CDR3 here is CAISESMWWANEQFF. The CDR3 DNA sequence: TGTGCCATCAGTGAGTCGATGTGGTGGGCCAATGAGCAGTTCTTC. This chain links TRBV10-3 with TRBJ2-1; no clear D gene. There are 15 residues in the CDR3. The V end was cut by 0 bases, the J end by 6 bases, with 12 bases between. In germline, CDR1 is ENHRY, CDR2 SYGVKD.

The chain has TRBV6-2 or TRBV6-3 and TRBJ2-1; 9 nucleotides agree with TRBD2. Looked up from germline, CDR1 is MNHEY and CDR2 is SVGEGT. Unmatched junction bases numbered 5, after V lost 2 bases and J lost 0 bases. The CDR3 consists of 17 residues. The CDR3 sequence is CASSYQAGGLSYNEQFF. The CDR3 DNA reads as TGTGCCAGCAGTTACCAGGCGGGGGGGCTCTCCTACAATGAGCAGTTCTTC.

This clonotype was observed at least ten times. The chain couples TRBV11-1 to TRBJ1-4; TRBD1 is a possible D gene (6 bases). Germline-derived CDR1 and CDR2 are SGHAT and FQDESV (reference sequence). The V end lost 5 bases, the J end lost 8 bases, and 12 bases lay between the germline ends. The CDR3 has 13 residues. The CDR3 spells CASSTGQTEKLFF. CDR3 bases: TGTGCCAGCAGCACAGGACAGACGGAAAAACTGTTTTTT.

Ten or more counts support this clonotype. The chain recombines TRBV7-9 with TRBJ2-5; D remains unclear. The CDR3 sequence is 14 residues long. Germline loops: CDR1 SEHNR, CDR2 FQNEAQ (reference sequence). V shed 2 bases and J shed 5 bases, with 12 bases lying between them. The CDR3 sequence: CASSLFELRETQYF. The CDR3 bases are TGTGCCAGCAGCTTATTCGAGCTCAGGGAGACCCAGTACTTC.

The chain recombines TRBV10-2 with TRBJ2-2; perhaps TRBD1 as D (5 bases). Germline V gives CDR1 WSHSY, CDR2 SAAADI. V was cut by 10 bases and J by 3 bases, with 18 bases left in between. There are 15 residues in the CDR3. CDR3 residues: CATNWGTDYTGELFF. The CDR3 bases are TGCGCCACCAATTGGGGCACAGACTACACCGGGGAGCTGTTTTTT.

This clonotype appeared many times. V and J are TRBV6-5 and TRBJ1-2; D is possibly TRBD1 (5 bases). V was clipped by 4 bases and J by 2 bases, with 11 bases between them. In germline, CDR1 is MNHEY, CDR2 SVGAGI. The CDR3 loop spans 14 amino acids. The CDR3 DNA is TGTGCCAGCAGTTGGACGGACAAGAACTATGGCTACACCTTC. Translation: CASSWTDKNYGYTF.

This rearrangement joins TRBV5-6 to TRBJ1-4, with D uncertain. CDR1 SGHDT and CDR2 YYEEEE come from the germline V gene. Deletions cut 2 bases from V and 4 bases from J, with 3 bases between. The CDR3 extends over 12 amino acids. For the CDR3, the DNA is TGTGCCAGCAGCTTTTTTAATGAAAAACTGTTTTTT. This codes for CASSFFNEKLFF.

The V and J genes are TRBV20-1 and TRBJ2-5; possible D gene TRBD2, 5 bases. This CDR3 is built from 13 residues. Deletions cut 4 bases from V and 0 bases from J, with 9 bases between. Looked up from germline, CDR1 is DFQATT and CDR2 is SNEGSKA (reference sequence). CDR3 sequence reads: CSANAGNQETQYF. In DNA, the CDR3 is TGCAGTGCTAACGCCGGGAACCAAGAGACCCAGTACTTC.

This chain connects TRBV7-3 to TRBJ2-1; tentatively, D is TRBD2 (6 bases). Germline V gives CDR1 SGHTA, CDR2 FQGTGA. Trimming removed 2 bases from V and 7 bases from J, with 18 bases in between. The CDR3 totals 16 residues. CDR3: CASSLDLYGTPNEQFF. CDR3 nucleotide sequence: TGTGCCAGCAGCTTAGATCTCTACGGGACTCCAAATGAGCAGTTCTTC.

This clonotype was seen only a few times. J is TRBJ2-3 and V is TRBV12-3 or TRBV12-4; 7 bases are shared with TRBD2. This CDR3 spans 15 amino acids. With V trimmed by 5 bases and J by 4 bases, 9 bases remained unmatched. The CDR3 DNA reads TGTGCCAGCAGTCCCCCCCAGCGGGGAGCAGATACGCAGTATTTT. Amino acids: CASSPPQRGADTQYF.